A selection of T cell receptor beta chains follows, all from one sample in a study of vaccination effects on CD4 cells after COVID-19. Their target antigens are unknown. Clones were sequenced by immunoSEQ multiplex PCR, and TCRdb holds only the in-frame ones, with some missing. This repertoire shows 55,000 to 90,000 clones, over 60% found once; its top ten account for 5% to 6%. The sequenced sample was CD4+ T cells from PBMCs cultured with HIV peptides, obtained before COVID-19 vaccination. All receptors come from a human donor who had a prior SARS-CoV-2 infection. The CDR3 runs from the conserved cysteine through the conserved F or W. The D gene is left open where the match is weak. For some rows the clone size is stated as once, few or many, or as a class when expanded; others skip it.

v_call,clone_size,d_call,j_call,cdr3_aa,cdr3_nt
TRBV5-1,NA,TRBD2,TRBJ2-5,CASSLARLAGGETQYF,TGCGCCAGCAGCTTGGCAAGACTAGCGGGAGGTGAGACCCAGTACTTC
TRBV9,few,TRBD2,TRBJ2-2,CASSVSGRTTGELFF,TGTGCCAGCAGCGTTAGCGGGAGAACGACCGGGGAGCTGTTTTTT
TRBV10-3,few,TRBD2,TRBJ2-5,CAISDPTSGTQETQYF,TGTGCCATCAGTGATCCGACTAGCGGGACCCAAGAGACCCAGTACTTC
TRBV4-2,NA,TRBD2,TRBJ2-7,CASSPGLAEYEQYF,TGTGCCAGCAGCCCGGGACTAGCGGAGTACGAGCAGTACTTC
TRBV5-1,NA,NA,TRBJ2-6,CASSLSSGANVLTF,TGCGCCAGCAGCTTGAGCTCTGGGGCCAACGTCCTGACTTTC
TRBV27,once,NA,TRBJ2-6,CASGVDSYSGANVLTF,TGTGCCAGTGGCGTTGACAGTTACTCTGGGGCCAACGTCCTGACTTTC
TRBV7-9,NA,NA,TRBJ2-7,CASSFRASSYEQYF,TGTGCCAGCAGCTTCAGGGCAAGCTCCTACGAGCAGTACTTC
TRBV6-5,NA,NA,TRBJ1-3,CASRRQAGNTIYF,TGTGCCAGCAGGCGACAGGCAGGAAACACCATATATTTT
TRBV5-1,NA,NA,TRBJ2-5,CASSSGTPQETQYF,TGCGCCAGCAGCTCCGGGACACCCCAAGAGACCCAGTACTTC
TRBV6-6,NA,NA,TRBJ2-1,CASSKGQDRNEQFF,TGTGCCAGCAGTAAGGGGCAGGACCGCAATGAGCAGTTCTTC
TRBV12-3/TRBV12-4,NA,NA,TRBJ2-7,CASSLLQFGEQYF,TGTGCCAGCAGTTTACTTCAGTTTGGCGAGCAGTACTTC
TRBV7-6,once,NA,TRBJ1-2,CASSLAGNANYGYTF,TGTGCCAGCAGCTTAGCAGGGAATGCTAACTATGGCTACACCTTC
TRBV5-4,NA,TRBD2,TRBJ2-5,CASRIAGVQETQYF,TGTGCCAGCCGAATAGCGGGGGTTCAAGAGACCCAGTACTTC
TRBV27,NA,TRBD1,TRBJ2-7,CASSLWDRPYEQYF,TGTGCCAGCAGTTTATGGGACAGGCCCTACGAGCAGTACTTC
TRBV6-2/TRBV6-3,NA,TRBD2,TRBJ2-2,CASSRLTGTSGRAGELFF,TGTGCCAGCAGTCGGCTTACCGGGACTAGCGGGAGGGCCGGGGAGCTGTTTTTT
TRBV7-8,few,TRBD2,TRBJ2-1,CASRRGRGTNEQFF,TGTGCCAGCAGGCGGGGGAGGGGTACCAATGAGCAGTTCTTC
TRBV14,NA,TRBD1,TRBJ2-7,CASGTGVYEQYF,TGTGCCAGCGGGACAGGGGTTTACGAGCAGTACTTC
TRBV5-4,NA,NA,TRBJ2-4,CASSLPGLEGIQYF,TGTGCCAGCAGCTTACCGGGACTTGAAGGCATTCAGTACTTC
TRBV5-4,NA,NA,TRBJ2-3,CASSSDSSDTQYF,TGTGCCAGCAGCTCAGACAGTTCAGATACGCAGTATTTT
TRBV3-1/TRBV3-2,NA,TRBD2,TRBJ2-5,CASGTSGFQETQYF,TGTGCCAGCGGGACTAGCGGGTTCCAAGAGACCCAGTACTTC
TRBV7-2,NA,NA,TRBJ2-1,CASSFRGHNEQFF,TGTGCCAGCAGCTTTCGGGGACACAATGAGCAGTTCTTC
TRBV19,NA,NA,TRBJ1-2,CASSIALTGYGYTF,TGTGCCAGTAGTATAGCTTTGACTGGCTATGGCTACACCTTC
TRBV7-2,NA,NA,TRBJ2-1,CASRRGLAADSYNEQFF,TGTGCCAGCAGACGAGGACTCGCGGCGGACTCCTACAATGAGCAGTTCTTC
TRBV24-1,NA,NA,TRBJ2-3,CATSDPSALVSTDTQYF,TGTGCCACCAGTGACCCTTCGGCACTAGTCAGCACAGATACGCAGTATTTT
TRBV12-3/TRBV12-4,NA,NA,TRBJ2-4,CASSLLKGDIQYF,TGTGCCAGCAGTTTGCTCAAGGGGGACATTCAGTACTTC
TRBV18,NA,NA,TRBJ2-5,CASSRQKETQYF,TGTGCCAGCTCGCGACAGAAAGAGACCCAGTACTTC
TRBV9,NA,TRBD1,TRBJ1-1,CASTLVQGGDTEAFF,TGTGCCAGCACCTTAGTACAGGGGGGAGACACTGAAGCTTTCTTT
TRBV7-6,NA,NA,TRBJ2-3,CASSLWVAGAGADTQYF,TGTGCCAGCAGCTTATGGGTGGCGGGGGCGGGGGCCGATACGCAGTATTTT
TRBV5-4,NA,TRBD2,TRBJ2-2,CASSSGLAGDGGELFF,TGTGCCAGCAGCTCGGGACTAGCGGGAGATGGGGGGGAGCTGTTTTTT
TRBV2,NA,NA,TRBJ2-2,CASKSTGPGELFF,TGTGCCAGCAAATCTACAGGGCCCGGGGAGCTGTTTTTT
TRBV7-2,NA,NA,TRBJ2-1,CASSFGRNNEQFF,TGTGCCAGCAGCTTCGGACGTAACAATGAGCAGTTCTTC
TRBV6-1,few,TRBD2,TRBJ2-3,CASSAAGATADTQYF,TGTGCCAGCAGTGCAGCGGGGGCTACGGCAGATACGCAGTATTTT
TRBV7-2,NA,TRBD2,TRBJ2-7,CASSLRAGAHPYEQYF,TGTGCCAGCAGCCTTCGAGCGGGAGCCCACCCCTACGAGCAGTACTTC
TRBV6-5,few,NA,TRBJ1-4,CASSYSPGLDEKLFF,TGTGCCAGCAGTTACTCTCCGGGACTAGATGAAAAACTGTTTTTT
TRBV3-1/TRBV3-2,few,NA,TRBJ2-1,CASEFSGYNEQFF,TGTGCCAGCGAATTTTCAGGTTACAATGAGCAGTTCTTC
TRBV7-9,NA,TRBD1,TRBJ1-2,CASTRTGNYGYTF,TGTGCCAGCACCCGGACAGGGAACTATGGCTACACCTTC
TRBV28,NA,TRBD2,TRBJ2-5,CASSSASGTSPIMAQYF,TGTGCCAGCAGTAGCGCCTCCGGGACTAGCCCTATCATGGCCCAGTACTTC
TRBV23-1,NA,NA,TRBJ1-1,CASSQGAGDTEAFF,TGCGCCAGCAGTCAAGGCGCTGGGGACACTGAAGCTTTCTTT
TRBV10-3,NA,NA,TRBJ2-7,CAISESIYVAQYF,TGTGCCATCAGTGAGTCGATTTACGTTGCGCAGTACTTC
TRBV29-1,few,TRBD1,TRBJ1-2,CSALVGQGGYGYTF,TGCAGCGCACTAGTAGGTCAGGGGGGCTATGGCTACACCTTC
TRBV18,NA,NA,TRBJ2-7,CASSPPSSYEQYF,TGTGCCAGCTCACCTCCAAGCTCCTACGAGCAGTACTTC
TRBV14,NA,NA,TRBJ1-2,CASSRGPGLNNYGYTF,TGTGCCAGCAGCCGAGGTCCGGGACTGAATAACTATGGCTACACCTTC
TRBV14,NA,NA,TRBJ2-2,CASSRTMAGELFF,TGTGCCAGCAGCAGAACTATGGCCGGGGAGCTGTTTTTT
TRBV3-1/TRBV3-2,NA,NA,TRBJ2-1,CASSRRDFSYNEQFF,TGTGCCAGCAGTCGTAGGGACTTTTCCTACAATGAGCAGTTCTTC
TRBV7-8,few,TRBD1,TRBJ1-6,CASSLALQGASPLHF,TGTGCCAGCAGCTTAGCTCTACAGGGGGCCTCACCCCTCCACTTT
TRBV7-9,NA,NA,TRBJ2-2,CASSFPGLRPGALTGELFF,TGTGCCAGCAGCTTCCCGGGACTTAGACCCGGGGCTCTGACCGGGGAGCTGTTTTTT
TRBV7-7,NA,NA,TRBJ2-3,CASSFSESSTDTQYF,TGTGCTAGCAGCTTTTCTGAGAGCTCTACAGATACGCAGTATTTT
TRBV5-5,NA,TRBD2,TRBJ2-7,CASTNMRGFYPYEQYF,TGTGCCAGCACCAATATGCGGGGGTTTTACCCCTACGAGCAGTACTTC
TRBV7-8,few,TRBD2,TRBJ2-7,CASSPHPAGGSSYEQYF,TGTGCCAGCAGCCCACACCCCGCCGGGGGGAGCTCCTACGAGCAGTACTTC
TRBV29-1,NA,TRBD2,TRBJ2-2,CSVSSQRGYTGELFF,TGCAGCGTTTCCTCCCAGCGGGGCTACACCGGGGAGCTGTTTTTT
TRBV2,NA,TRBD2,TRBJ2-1,CASSTGTSGGRARQFF,TGTGCCAGCAGTACTGGGACTAGCGGGGGCCGAGCCCGGCAGTTCTTC
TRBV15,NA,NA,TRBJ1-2,CATSRVGQGPIYGYTF,TGTGCCACCAGCAGAGTAGGCCAGGGGCCGATATATGGCTACACCTTC
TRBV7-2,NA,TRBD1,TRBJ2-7,CASSSYGQGSEQYF,TGTGCCAGCAGCTCTTACGGACAGGGAAGCGAGCAGTACTTC